This TCR beta chain was sequenced in a study of identical twins. Every sampled donor was Caucasian and healthy. CDR3 length equals 19 residues. Germline values: CDR1 MDHEN, CDR2 SYDVKM. The V segment lost 5 bases and the J segment 6 bases; nucleotides outside the gene matches: 18. General study findings and limits: The abundant beta clonotypes from cord blood had fewer insertions, and memory repertoires had none of this. The study found weaker excess twin sharing in beta out-of-frame sequences.

A few counts support this clonotype. What it binds is unknown. A template switching step contributed a universal primer site, while unique molecular identifiers were present in the cDNA. TCRdb ran MiXCR on the 5' RACE reads and lists one entry per CDR3 protein. Of about 1.7 million distinct CDR3 sequences listed, about 32% are singletons. V and J are TRBV28 and TRBJ2-1; TRBD2 aligns across 11 bases. The sequencing sample was made of cord blood. The sequence derives from a newborn girl in good health. The CDR3 DNA reads as TGTGCCAGCAGTCCAACTAGACTAGCGGGGTTGGGTCGTGCCAATGAGCAGTTCTTC. Translation gives CASSPTRLAGLGRANEQFF.